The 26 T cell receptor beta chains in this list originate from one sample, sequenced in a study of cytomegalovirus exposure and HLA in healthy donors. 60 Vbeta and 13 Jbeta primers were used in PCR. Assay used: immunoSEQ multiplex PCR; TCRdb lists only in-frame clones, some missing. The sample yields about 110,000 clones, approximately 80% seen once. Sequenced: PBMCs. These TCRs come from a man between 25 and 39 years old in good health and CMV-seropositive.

CDR3 DNA: TGCGCCAGCAGCCAAGATCCCCAGGCAACGAACACCGGGGAGCTGTTTTTT. Its translation: CASSQDPQATNTGELFF. This rearrangement joins TRBV4-1 to TRBJ2-2; the D is unclear. Germline loops: CDR1 MGHRA, CDR2 YSYEKL. The CDR3 runs to 17 residues. V dropped 0 bases and J dropped 0 bases, with 11 bases sitting between them.

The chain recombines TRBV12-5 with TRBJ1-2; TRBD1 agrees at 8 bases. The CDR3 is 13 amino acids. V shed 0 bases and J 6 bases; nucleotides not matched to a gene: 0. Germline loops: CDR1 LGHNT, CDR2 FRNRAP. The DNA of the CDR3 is TGTGCTAGTGGTTTGGTGGACAGGGATGGCTACACCTTC. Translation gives CASGLVDRDGYTF.

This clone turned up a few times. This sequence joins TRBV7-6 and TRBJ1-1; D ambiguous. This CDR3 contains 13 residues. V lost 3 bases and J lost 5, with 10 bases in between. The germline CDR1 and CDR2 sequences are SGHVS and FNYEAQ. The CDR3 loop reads CASSFGPFTEAFF. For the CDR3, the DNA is TGTGCCAGCAGCTTTGGCCCCTTTACTGAAGCTTTCTTT.

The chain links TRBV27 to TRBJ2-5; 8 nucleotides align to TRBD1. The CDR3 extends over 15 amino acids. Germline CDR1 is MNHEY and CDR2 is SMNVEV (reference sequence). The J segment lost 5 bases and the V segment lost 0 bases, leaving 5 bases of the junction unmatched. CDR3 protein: CASSLSQGAGETQYF. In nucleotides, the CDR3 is TGTGCCAGCAGTTTATCCCAGGGGGCGGGTGAGACCCAGTACTTC.

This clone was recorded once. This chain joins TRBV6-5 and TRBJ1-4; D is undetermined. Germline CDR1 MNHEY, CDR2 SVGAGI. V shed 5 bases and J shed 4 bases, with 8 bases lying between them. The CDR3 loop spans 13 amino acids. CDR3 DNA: TGTGCCAGCAGTGAACTACTTAATGAAAAACTGTTTTTT. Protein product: CASSELLNEKLFF.

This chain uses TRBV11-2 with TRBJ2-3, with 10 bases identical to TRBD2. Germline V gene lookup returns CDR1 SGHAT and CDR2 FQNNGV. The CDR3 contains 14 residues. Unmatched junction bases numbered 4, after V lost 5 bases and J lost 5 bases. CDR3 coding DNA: TGTGCCAGCAGCCATAGCGGGGGGAGAGATACGCAGTATTTT. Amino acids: CASSHSGGRDTQYF.

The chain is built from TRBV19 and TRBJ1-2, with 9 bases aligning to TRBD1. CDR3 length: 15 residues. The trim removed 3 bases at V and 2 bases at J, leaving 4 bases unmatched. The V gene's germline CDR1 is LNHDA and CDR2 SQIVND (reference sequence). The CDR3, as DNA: TGTGCCAGTAGTATGGGACAGGGAGGCAACTATGGCTACACCTTC. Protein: CASSMGQGGNYGYTF.

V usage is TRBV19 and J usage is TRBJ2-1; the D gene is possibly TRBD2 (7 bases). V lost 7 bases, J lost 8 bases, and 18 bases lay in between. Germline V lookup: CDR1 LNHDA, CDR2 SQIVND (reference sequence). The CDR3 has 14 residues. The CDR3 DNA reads TGTGCCAGTACCCTTATGGGGGGGGCGGATGAGCAGTTCTTC. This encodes CASTLMGGADEQFF.

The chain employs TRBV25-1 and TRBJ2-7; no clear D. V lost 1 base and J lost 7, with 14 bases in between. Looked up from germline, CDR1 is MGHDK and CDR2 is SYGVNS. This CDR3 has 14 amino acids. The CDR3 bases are TGTGCCAGCAGTGAATGGGTAGGCCTAGAGGAGCAGTACTTC. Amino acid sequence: CASSEWVGLEEQYF.

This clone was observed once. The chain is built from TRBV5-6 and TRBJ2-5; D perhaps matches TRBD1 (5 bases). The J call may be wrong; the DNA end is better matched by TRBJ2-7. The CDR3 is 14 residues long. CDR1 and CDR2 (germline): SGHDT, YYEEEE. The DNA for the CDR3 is TGTGCCAGCAGCTTGGCGTCAGGGAAACCCGAGCAGTACTTC. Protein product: CASSLASGKPEQYF.

The CDR3 DNA reads as TGTGCCAGTAGTTCCCGGGACAGCAACACTGAAGCTTTCTTT. This sequence encodes CASSSRDSNTEAFF. The chain has TRBV19 and TRBJ1-1, with 7 bases identical to TRBD1. V lost 5 bases, J lost 2 bases, and 5 bases stayed unmatched. Germline CDR1 is LNHDA and CDR2 is SQIVND (reference sequence). The CDR3 is 14 residues long.

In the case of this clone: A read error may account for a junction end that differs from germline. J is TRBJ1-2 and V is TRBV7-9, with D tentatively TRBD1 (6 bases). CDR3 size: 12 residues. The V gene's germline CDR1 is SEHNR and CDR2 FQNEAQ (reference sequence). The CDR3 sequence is CSSSLQDSFYTF. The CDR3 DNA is TGTTCCAGCAGCTTGCAGGACAGCTTCTACACCTTC.

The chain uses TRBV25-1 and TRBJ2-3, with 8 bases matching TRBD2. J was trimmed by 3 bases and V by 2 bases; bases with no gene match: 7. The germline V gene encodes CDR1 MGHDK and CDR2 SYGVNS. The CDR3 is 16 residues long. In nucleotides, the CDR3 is TGTGCCAGCAGTGAAATCGGGGGGGGCGTAACAGATACGCAGTATTTT. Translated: CASSEIGGGVTDTQYF.

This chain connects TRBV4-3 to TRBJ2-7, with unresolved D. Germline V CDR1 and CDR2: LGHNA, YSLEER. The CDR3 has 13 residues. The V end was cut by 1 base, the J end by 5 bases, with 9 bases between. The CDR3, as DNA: TGCGCCAGCAGCCAAGCTCTAGAGGACGAGCAGTACTTC. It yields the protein CASSQALEDEQYF.

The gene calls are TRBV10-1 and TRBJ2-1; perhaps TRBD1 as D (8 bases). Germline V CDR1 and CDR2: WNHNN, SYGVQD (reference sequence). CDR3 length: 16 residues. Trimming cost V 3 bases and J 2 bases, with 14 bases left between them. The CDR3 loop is CASSDITGGAYNEQFF. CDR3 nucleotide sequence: TGCGCCAGCAGTGACATAACAGGGGGGGCCTACAATGAGCAGTTCTTC.

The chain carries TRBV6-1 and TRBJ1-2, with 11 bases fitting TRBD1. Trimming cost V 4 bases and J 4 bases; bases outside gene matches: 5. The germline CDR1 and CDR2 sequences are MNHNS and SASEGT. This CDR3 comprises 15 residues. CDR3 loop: CASSGTGGFGYGYTF. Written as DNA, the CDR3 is TGTGCCAGCAGTGGGACAGGGGGCTTTGGCTATGGCTACACCTTC.

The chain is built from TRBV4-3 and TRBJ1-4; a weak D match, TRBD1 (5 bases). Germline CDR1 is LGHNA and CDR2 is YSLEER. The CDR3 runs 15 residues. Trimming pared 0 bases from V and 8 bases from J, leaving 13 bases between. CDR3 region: CASSQEGRVGEKLFF. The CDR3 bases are TGCGCCAGCAGCCAAGAGGGCAGGGTCGGGGAAAAACTGTTTTTT.

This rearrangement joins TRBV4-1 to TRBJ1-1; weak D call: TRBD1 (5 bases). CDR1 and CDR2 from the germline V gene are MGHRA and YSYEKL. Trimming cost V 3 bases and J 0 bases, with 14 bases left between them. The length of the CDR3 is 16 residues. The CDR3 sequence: CASSQSRGGVNTEAFF. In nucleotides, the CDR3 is TGCGCCAGCAGCCAGTCCCGGGGGGGGGTGAACACTGAAGCTTTCTTT.

The DNA of the CDR3 is TGTGCCAGCAGCTTGGGTTTGGGACTAGACTACGAGCAGTACTTC. It translates to CASSLGLGLDYEQYF. This chain links TRBV5-6 with TRBJ2-7; 8 nucleotides line up with TRBD2. With V trimmed by 0 bases and J by 3 bases, 5 bases remained unmatched. The CDR3 totals 15 residues. Germline assignment: CDR1 SGHDT and CDR2 YYEEEE.

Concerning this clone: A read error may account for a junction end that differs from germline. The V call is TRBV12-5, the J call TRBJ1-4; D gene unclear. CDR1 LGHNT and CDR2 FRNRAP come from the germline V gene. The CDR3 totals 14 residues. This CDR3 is CASAKLTSNGKLFF. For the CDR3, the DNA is TGTGCTAGTGCCAAATTGACTAGCAATGGAAAACTGTTTTTT. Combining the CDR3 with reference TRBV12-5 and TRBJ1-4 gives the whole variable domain DARVTQTPRHKVTEMGQEVTMRCQPILGHNTVFWYRQTMMQGLELLAYFRNRAPLDDSGMPKDRFSAEMPDATLATLKIQPSEPRDSAVYFCASAKLTSNGKLFFGSGTQLSVL.

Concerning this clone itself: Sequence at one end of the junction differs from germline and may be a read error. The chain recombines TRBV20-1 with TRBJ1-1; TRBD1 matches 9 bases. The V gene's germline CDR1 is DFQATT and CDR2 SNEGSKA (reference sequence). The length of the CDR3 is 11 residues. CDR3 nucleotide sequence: TGCAGTGCTAGAGGGGAGGGACAGGGTCGTTTT. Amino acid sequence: CSARGEGQGRF.

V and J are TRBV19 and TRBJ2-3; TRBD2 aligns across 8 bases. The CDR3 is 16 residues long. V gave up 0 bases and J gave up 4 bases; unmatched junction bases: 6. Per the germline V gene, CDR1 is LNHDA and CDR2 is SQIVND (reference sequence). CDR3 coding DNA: TGTGCCAGTAGTATAGATCCGGGACTAGGCGCAGATACGCAGTATTTT. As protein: CASSIDPGLGADTQYF.

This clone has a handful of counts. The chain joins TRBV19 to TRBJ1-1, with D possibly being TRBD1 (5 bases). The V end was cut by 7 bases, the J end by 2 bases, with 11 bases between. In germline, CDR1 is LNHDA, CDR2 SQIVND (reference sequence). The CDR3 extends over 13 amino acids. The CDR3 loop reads CASNRQGNTEAFF. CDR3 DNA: TGTGCCAGTAATCGTCAGGGTAACACTGAAGCTTTCTTT.

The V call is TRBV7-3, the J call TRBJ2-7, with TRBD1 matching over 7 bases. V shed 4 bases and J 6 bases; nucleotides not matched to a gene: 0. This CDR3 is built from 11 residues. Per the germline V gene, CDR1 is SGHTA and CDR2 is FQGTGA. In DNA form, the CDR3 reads TGTGCCAGCAGCTCAGGGGGCGAGCAGTACTTC. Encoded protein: CASSSGGEQYF.

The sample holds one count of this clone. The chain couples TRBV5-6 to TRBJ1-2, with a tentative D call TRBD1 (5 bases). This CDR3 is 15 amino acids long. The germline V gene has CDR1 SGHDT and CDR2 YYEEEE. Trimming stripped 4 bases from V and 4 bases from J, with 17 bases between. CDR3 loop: CASSTLMTDFYGYTF. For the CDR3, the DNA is TGTGCCAGCAGCACACTTATGACAGACTTCTATGGCTACACCTTC.

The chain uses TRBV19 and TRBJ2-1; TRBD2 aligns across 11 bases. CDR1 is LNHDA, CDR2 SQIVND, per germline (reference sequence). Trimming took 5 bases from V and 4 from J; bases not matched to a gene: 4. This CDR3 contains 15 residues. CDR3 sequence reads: CASSVAGGLYNEQFF. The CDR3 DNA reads TGTGCCAGTAGTGTAGCGGGGGGGCTATACAATGAGCAGTTCTTC.